The 26 T cell receptor beta chains given below trace back to one sample, sequenced in a study of shared clonotypes between healthy human individuals. TCRdb keeps only in-frame clones here, not all; method: immunoSEQ multiplex PCR. The sample yields around 700,000 clones, less than 85% seen once. Sequencing input: memory CD4+ T cells sorted from blood. The subset here: CD45RA-negative fraction. The receptors stem from a woman aged 25-40 years in good health.

The chain has TRBV5-1 and TRBJ2-5, with D possibly matching TRBD2 (7 bases). This CDR3 is 16 amino acids long. The V end lost 1 base, the J end lost 2 bases, and 15 bases lay between the germline ends. Per germline, CDR1 SGHRS and CDR2 YFSETQ. DNA for the CDR3: TGCGCCAGCAGCTTGATGGGAGGGGGGCTGCAAGAGACCCAGTACTTC. This translates into CASSLMGGGLQETQYF.

CDR3 nucleotide sequence: TGTGCCAGCAGCCCAGGCTGGACTAGCGGGGGCCAAGAGACCCAGTACTTC. Translated, it gives CASSPGWTSGGQETQYF. The V call is TRBV14, the J call TRBJ2-5; 13 positions agree with TRBD2. This CDR3 region has 17 residues. Germline V gene sequence: CDR1 SGHDN, CDR2 FVKESK. Trimming at V came to 4 bases and at J to 1 base, leaving 6 bases not matched to a gene.

J is TRBJ2-3 and V is TRBV5-1; tentative D call: TRBD1 (5 bases). From germline, CDR1 is SGHRS and CDR2 YFSETQ. The CDR3 has 16 residues. V was pared by 0 bases and J by 0 bases, with 11 bases between. The CDR3 loop reads CASSLAAGFSTDTQYF. As DNA, the CDR3 is TGCGCCAGCAGCTTGGCCGCAGGGTTTAGCACAGATACGCAGTATTTT.

The V call is TRBV30, the J call TRBJ1-2; 12 nucleotides line up with TRBD1. Germline-derived CDR1 and CDR2 are GTSNPN and SVGIG (reference sequence). The V gene end was trimmed by 3 bases and the J gene end by 4 bases; junction bases not matched to a gene: 3. The CDR3 runs 14 residues. This chain's CDR3 is CAWRGTGGIYGYTF. Written as DNA, the CDR3 is TGTGCCTGGAGAGGGACAGGGGGCATCTATGGCTACACCTTC.

In this sample, this clone turned up many times. DNA of the CDR3: TGCGCCAGCAGATTATTGGGGACTAGCGGGATCACCGGGGAGCTGTTTTTT. It translates to CASRLLGTSGITGELFF. This chain connects TRBV5-1 to TRBJ2-2; TRBD2 agrees at 13 bases. Per germline, CDR1 SGHRS and CDR2 YFSETQ. The CDR3 contains 17 residues. V lost 5 bases, J lost 4 bases, and 8 bases stayed unmatched.

V and J are TRBV25-1 and TRBJ2-1; maybe TRBD2 (5 bases). This CDR3 is 18 amino acids long. Germline CDR1 and CDR2: MGHDK and SYGVNS. V lost 1 base and J lost 0, with 16 bases in between. In nucleotides, the CDR3 is TGTGCCAGCAGTGAATTAGGAGAGGGCTGGGACTCCTACAATGAGCAGTTCTTC. This translates into CASSELGEGWDSYNEQFF.

About this clone itself: Other DNA sequences in this sample translate to the same CDR3. V gene TRBV5-1 combines with J gene TRBJ1-3; D gene uncertain. Per the germline V gene, CDR1 is SGHRS and CDR2 is YFSETQ. Trimming left V 0 bases short and J 0 bases short, with 7 bases between. This CDR3 has 15 amino acids. In DNA form, the CDR3 reads TGCGCCAGCAGCTTGGATGCGAGCTCTGGAAACACCATATATTTT. Protein product: CASSLDASSGNTIYF.

The chain employs TRBV30 and TRBJ2-3, with a tentative D call TRBD1 (5 bases). CDR1 and CDR2 from the germline V gene are GTSNPN and SVGIG (reference sequence). Trimming pared 5 bases from V and 6 bases from J, leaving 12 bases between. This CDR3 region has 12 residues. CDR3: CAWGQGTDTQYF. For the CDR3, the DNA is TGTGCCTGGGGGCAGGGTACGGATACGCAGTATTTT.

This clone was found a few times. The chain combines TRBV6-1 with TRBJ1-5, with D unclear. CDR1 and CDR2 (germline): MNHNS, SASEGT. With 5 bases removed from V and 4 bases from J, the gap between germline ends came to 9 bases. The CDR3 runs to 13 residues. CDR3 protein: CASSISQNQPQHF. CDR3 coding DNA: TGTGCCAGCAGTATTTCCCAAAATCAGCCCCAGCATTTT.

This clone showed up just once. The chain has TRBV30 and TRBJ1-1; D possibly corresponds to TRBD1 (5 bases). V dropped 0 bases and J dropped 6 bases, with 11 bases sitting between them. CDR3 length equals 13 residues. CDR1 GTSNPN and CDR2 SVGIG come from the germline V gene (reference sequence). CDR3 sequence: CAWSVQAAPEAFF. The DNA for the CDR3 is TGTGCCTGGAGTGTACAGGCCGCCCCTGAAGCTTTCTTT. The whole variable domain, filled in from reference TRBV30 and TRBJ1-1, reads SQTIHQWPATLVQPVGSPLSLECTVEGTSNPNLYWYRQAAGRGLQLLFYSVGIGQISSEVPQNLSASRPQDRQFILSSKKLLLSDSGFYLCAWSVQAAPEAFFGQGTRLTVV.

There are a few counts of this clone. The chain joins TRBV19 to TRBJ2-2, with a possible D match to TRBD1 (6 bases). Germline lookup yields CDR1 LNHDA and CDR2 SQIVND (reference sequence). The CDR3 consists of 15 residues. V lost 1 base, J lost 4 bases, and 10 bases lay in between. The CDR3 coding sequence is TGTGCCAGTAGTATAGGGACAGTAGGCACCGGGGAGCTGTTTTTT. Protein: CASSIGTVGTGELFF.

The chain couples TRBV29-1 to TRBJ1-1, with TRBD1 identical over 10 bases. The CDR3 covers 15 residues. V was pared by 7 bases and J by 6 bases, with 14 bases of the junction left unmatched. Germline CDR1 and CDR2: SQVTM and ANQGSEA. CDR3 amino acids: CSANRPGQGYSEAFF. CDR3 coding DNA: TGCAGCGCTAACCGACCGGGACAGGGGTATTCTGAAGCTTTCTTT.

This chain connects TRBV5-4 to TRBJ2-2, with D unclear. V dropped 4 bases and J dropped 0 bases, with 7 bases sitting between them. The CDR3 loop spans 14 amino acids. Germline CDR1 SGHNT, CDR2 YYREEE (reference sequence). The CDR3 coding sequence is TGTGCCAGCAGCGGGCAGGCGAACACCGGGGAGCTGTTTTTT. It specifies CASSGQANTGELFF.

J is TRBJ2-2 and V is TRBV30; 7 bases are a match to TRBD1. V was clipped by 2 bases and J by 3 bases; unmatched bases: 3. Germline CDR1 GTSNPN, CDR2 SVGIG (reference sequence). The CDR3 totals 14 residues. The CDR3 region is CAWSQGVDTGELFF. In DNA form, the CDR3 reads TGTGCCTGGAGTCAGGGGGTCGACACCGGGGAGCTGTTTTTT. The full variable domain, with the rest looked up from reference TRBV30 and TRBJ2-2, is SQTIHQWPATLVQPVGSPLSLECTVEGTSNPNLYWYRQAAGRGLQLLFYSVGIGQISSEVPQNLSASRPQDRQFILSSKKLLLSDSGFYLCAWSQGVDTGELFFGEGSRLTVL.

This rearrangement joins TRBV30 to TRBJ1-4, with 7 bases identical to TRBD1. V was pared by 5 bases and J by 6 bases, with 3 bases of the junction left unmatched. The CDR3 is made up of 12 amino acids. The germline V gene encodes CDR1 GTSNPN and CDR2 SVGIG (reference sequence). CDR3 nucleotide sequence: TGTGCCTGGGGGACAGAAGATGAAAAACTGTTTTTT. Encoded protein: CAWGTEDEKLFF.

In its sample, this clone was seen once. The chain has TRBV27 and TRBJ2-1; the D gene is possibly TRBD1 (6 bases). There are 11 residues in the CDR3. The V gene lost 5 bases and the J gene lost 9 bases, with 8 bases spanning the gap. The germline V gene has CDR1 MNHEY and CDR2 SMNVEV (reference sequence). CDR3 loop: CASSQGLEQFF. In DNA form, the CDR3 reads TGTGCCAGCAGTCAGGGGCTTGAGCAGTTCTTC.

This clone was picked up many times. This rearrangement joins TRBV27 to TRBJ2-7, with TRBD2 identical over 9 bases. CDR3 length equals 14 residues. J was trimmed by 2 bases and V by 8 bases; bases with no gene match: 7. In germline, CDR1 is MNHEY, CDR2 SMNVEV (reference sequence). In DNA, the CDR3 is TGTGCCAGCGGAAATAGCGGGAGCCCCTACGAGCAGTACTTC. This encodes CASGNSGSPYEQYF.

The chain joins TRBV5-8 to TRBJ1-1; TRBD1 might be the D (5 bases). The CDR3 extends over 13 amino acids. Germline V CDR1 and CDR2: SGHTS, YDEGEE. The V gene lost 4 bases and the J gene lost 2 bases, with 9 bases spanning the gap. The CDR3 DNA reads TGTGCCAGCAGCATGGACATAAACACTGAAGCTTTCTTT. Protein: CASSMDINTEAFF.

V is TRBV5-6 and J is TRBJ1-1; TRBD1 matches 9 bases. The J segment lost 11 bases and the V segment lost 3 bases, leaving 8 bases of the junction unmatched. This CDR3 is built from 13 residues. Germline CDR1 and CDR2: SGHDT and YYEEEE. The DNA for the CDR3 is TGTGCCAGCAGCTCCTGGGACAGGGCGTATGCTTTCTTT. Translating it yields CASSSWDRAYAFF.

CDR3 sequence reads: CASSSGWGQGRPEQYF. The DNA of the CDR3 is TGCGCCAGCAGCTCGGGTTGGGGACAGGGTCGTCCCGAGCAGTACTTC. This rearrangement joins TRBV5-1 to TRBJ2-7, with TRBD1 matching 9 bases. CDR3 length equals 16 residues. With V trimmed by 3 bases and J by 6 bases, 13 bases remained unmatched. CDR1 is SGHRS, CDR2 YFSETQ, per germline.

For this clone: This sample also contains other DNA sequences that code for the same CDR3. The rearrangement uses TRBV25-1 and TRBJ1-5; D ambiguous. The CDR3 has 12 residues. CDR1 MGHDK and CDR2 SYGVNS come from the germline V gene. The ends were cut back, 2 bases at V and 4 bases at J, with 3 bases in the middle. CDR3 DNA: TGTGCCAGCAGTGAAGGAAATCAGCCCCAGCATTTT. It translates to CASSEGNQPQHF. Using reference TRBV25-1 and TRBJ1-5 for the parts outside the CDR3, the full variable domain is EADIYQTPRYLVIGTGKKITLECSQTMGHDKMYWYQQDPGMELHLIHYSYGVNSTEKGDLSSESTVSRIRTEHFPLTLESARPSHTSQYLCASSEGNQPQHFGDGTRLSIL.

This clone has at least ten counts. The chain couples TRBV7-2 to TRBJ1-5; D might be TRBD1 (5 bases). V dropped 5 bases and J dropped 0 bases, with 20 bases sitting between them. Germline lookup yields CDR1 SGHTA and CDR2 FQGNSA. The CDR3 consists of 18 residues. The CDR3: CASSRSPGSLTSNQPQHF. The CDR3 DNA follows: TGTGCCAGCAGCCGATCTCCAGGGAGTTTGACTAGCAATCAGCCCCAGCATTTT.

This rearrangement joins TRBV27 to TRBJ2-1; D is uncertain. Between the trimmed V and J ends, which lost 3 bases and 2 bases, there was a span of 5 bases. This CDR3 region has 13 residues. CDR1 and CDR2 (germline): MNHEY, SMNVEV (reference sequence). CDR3 DNA sequence: TGTGCCAGCAGTTTTCTGGCCTACAATGAGCAGTTCTTC. Translating gives CASSFLAYNEQFF.

The chain uses TRBV28 and TRBJ2-7, with TRBD1 as a possible D gene (6 bases). This CDR3 comprises 14 residues. Germline V gene sequence: CDR1 MDHEN, CDR2 SYDVKM. V was shortened by 8 bases and J by 6 bases, with 20 bases between the two germline ends. The CDR3 spells CASRPQGSLGEQYF. In DNA form, the CDR3 reads TGTGCCAGCCGTCCCCAGGGGAGCTTAGGCGAGCAGTACTTC.

This clone has just a few counts. The J gene is TRBJ2-7, the V gene TRBV5-3; D gene unclear. TRBV5-3 is an ORF for which the function is uncertain. Trimming took off 10 bases at V and 3 bases at J, with 17 bases between the two ends. This CDR3 has 13 residues. CDR3 sequence: CAVTGRPFYEQYF. The CDR3 DNA sequence: TGTGCCGTGACGGGCAGGCCTTTCTACGAGCAGTACTTC.

This clone was seen more than once but under ten times. The sample has other DNA sequences that encode this CDR3 too. The rearrangement uses TRBV5-1 and TRBJ1-3; possible D gene TRBD1, 5 bases. This CDR3 contains 14 residues. In germline, CDR1 is SGHRS, CDR2 YFSETQ. Trimming took 4 bases from V and 4 from J, leaving 12 bases between them. CDR3 loop: CASSPGTDGNTIYF. In nucleotides, the CDR3 is TGCGCCAGCAGCCCTGGGACCGACGGAAACACCATATATTTT.